Below are 19 T cell receptor beta chains sequenced from a single sample in a study of vaccination and CD4 T cells after COVID-19. With the Oncomine TCR Beta short-read assay, DNA from cultured CD4+ T cells was sequenced. TCRdb reprocessed the PCR reads with MiXCR, giving one entry per CDR3 protein. The sample lists 11,000 to 15,000 distinct CDR3 sequences, about 50% occurring once. These receptors have no identified antigens. Treatment denoted: roughly 10-day PBMC culture with coronavirus spike peptide pools or control peptides (ViraFEST assay). Sequencing was performed on CD4+ T cells from blood, cultured in vitro. The receptors derive from a human donor who had recovered from COVID-19.

By share of the sample, this clonotype is medium-sized. The gene calls are TRBV6-1 and TRBJ1-4; TRBD1 aligns across 10 bases. Germline V gene lookup returns CDR1 MNHNS and CDR2 SASEGT. The CDR3 runs 16 residues. V shed 1 base and J 8 bases; nucleotides not matched to a gene: 7. CDR3 nucleotides: TGTGCCAGCAGTGAAGTTGATGGGACAGGGGAGGAAAAACTGTTTTTT. Amino acids: CASSEVDGTGEEKLFF.

The rearrangement links TRBV27 to TRBJ2-7; 8 nucleotides line up with TRBD2. Germline V lookup: CDR1 MNHEY, CDR2 SMNVEV (reference sequence). Trimming cost V 4 bases and J 7 bases; bases outside gene matches: 6. This CDR3 is 13 amino acids long. As DNA, the CDR3 is TGTGCCAGCAGTTCCGGGAGGGTTCGGGAGCAGTACTTC. Amino acid sequence: CASSSGRVREQYF.

V and J are TRBV11-3 and TRBJ2-2; 9 bases line up with TRBD1. The ends lost 5 bases at V and 4 bases at J; junction bases unmatched: 11. In germline, CDR1 is SGHNT, CDR2 YENEEA. The CDR3 has 17 amino acids. The CDR3 here is CASSHGTGGDGTGELFF. The CDR3 bases are TGTGCCAGCAGCCACGGTACAGGGGGCGACGGCACCGGGGAGCTGTTTTTT.

This clonotype was seen once. This chain connects TRBV29-1 to TRBJ2-3; 15 positions agree with TRBD2. CDR3 size: 14 residues. Looked up from germline, CDR1 is SQVTM and CDR2 is ANQGSEA. Trimming took 4 bases from V and 7 from J; bases not matched to a gene: 3. CDR3 in amino acids: CSVGTSGRANTQYF. The CDR3 DNA reads as TGCAGCGTTGGGACTAGCGGGAGGGCAAATACGCAGTATTTT.

The chain combines TRBV7-3 with TRBJ2-2, with 7 bases matching TRBD1. The CDR3 contains 14 residues. The V gene's germline CDR1 is SGHTA and CDR2 FQGTGA. V trimming: 5 bases; J trimming: 6 bases; junction bases outside the gene matches: 6. This CDR3 is CASSVGTEAGELFF. Here the CDR3 DNA reads TGTGCCAGCAGCGTCGGGACAGAGGCCGGGGAGCTGTTTTTT.

The chain uses TRBV6-4 and TRBJ1-1; D uncertain. This CDR3 contains 13 residues. The ends were cut back, 7 bases at V and 4 bases at J, with 13 bases in the middle. Germline-derived CDR1 and CDR2 are MRHNA and SNTAGT. The CDR3, as DNA: TGTGCCAGCACTCAAAGGGAGGGCACTGAAGCTTTCTTT. Amino acids: CASTQREGTEAFF.

V gene TRBV6-1 combines with J gene TRBJ2-3; TRBD2 might be the D (6 bases). Germline V lookup: CDR1 MNHNS, CDR2 SASEGT. This CDR3 is 15 amino acids long. V lost 6 bases, J lost 2 bases, and 15 bases lay in between. The CDR3 reads CASSPTRQFTDTQYF. The CDR3 region has the DNA TGTGCCAGCAGCCCGACTAGACAATTCACAGATACGCAGTATTTT.

V usage is TRBV7-2 and J usage is TRBJ2-7, with D perhaps TRBD1 or TRBD2 (6 bases each). The CDR3 length is 15 residues. V lost 1 base, J lost 3 bases, and 13 bases lay in between. CDR1 and CDR2 (germline): SGHTA, FQGNSA. CDR3 nucleotides: TGTGCCAGCAGCTTAGGGGGGGCTGAGGGCTACGAGCAGTACTTC. Its protein product is CASSLGGAEGYEQYF.

The chain couples TRBV19 to TRBJ2-5, with 7 bases identical to TRBD1. Trimming at V came to 4 bases and at J to 0 bases, leaving 2 bases not matched to a gene. The CDR3 consists of 14 residues. Germline V gene data show CDR1 as LNHDA and CDR2 as SQIVND (reference sequence). The DNA for the CDR3 is TGTGCCAGTAGTAAAAGGGGGCACCAAGAGACCCAGTACTTC. It is translated as CASSKRGHQETQYF.

This clonotype was observed a handful of times. The junction differs from germline at one of its ends, possibly a read error. The chain couples TRBV7-2 to TRBJ2-1; no definite D call. The germline V gene has CDR1 SGHTA and CDR2 FQGNSA. CDR3 length: 13 residues. CDR3: CASSLALAGPPVF. The DNA of the CDR3 is TGTGCCAGCAGCTTAGCGCTGGCAGGCCCACCGGTCTTC.

This rearrangement joins TRBV29-1 to TRBJ2-5; the match to TRBD1 covers 10 bases. V lost 5 bases, J lost 5 bases, and 8 bases stayed unmatched. Germline V gene data show CDR1 as SQVTM and CDR2 as ANQGSEA. The CDR3 covers 14 residues. The CDR3 is CSVTGTGVVETQYF. CDR3 coding DNA: TGCAGCGTTACCGGGACAGGGGTTGTGGAGACCCAGTACTTC.

This chain connects TRBV6-1 to TRBJ2-5; D is unresolved. Germline lookup yields CDR1 MNHNS and CDR2 SASEGT. Between the trimmed V and J ends, which lost 6 bases and 3 bases, there was a span of 8 bases. The CDR3 extends over 12 amino acids. The CDR3 here is CASSTIKETQYF. The CDR3 nucleotides read TGTGCCAGCAGCACTATAAAAGAGACCCAGTACTTC.

This clonotype was seen only a few times. The chain employs TRBV28 and TRBJ2-3; D perhaps matches TRBD1 (6 bases). Germline V gives CDR1 MDHEN, CDR2 SYDVKM. The V and J ends lost 5 bases and 6 bases respectively, with 12 bases between them. The CDR3 loop spans 13 amino acids. The CDR3 sequence is CASSTGTSDTQYF. The CDR3 bases are TGTGCCAGCAGTACCGGGACATCTGATACGCAGTATTTT.

On this clonotype: At one of its ends the junction is not consistent with the germline gene, which may arise from a read error. The rearrangement uses TRBV6-1 and TRBJ1-6, with no clear D. The CDR3 has 16 amino acids. Germline lookup yields CDR1 MNHNS and CDR2 SASEGT. This CDR3 is CASTQLQSSYNSPPHF. The CDR3 nucleotides are TGTGCCAGCACCCAACTGCAGAGCTCCTATAATTCACCCCCCCACTTT.

This chain joins TRBV20-1 and TRBJ1-2; 7 positions match TRBD1. The CDR3 covers 14 residues. The ends lost 1 base at V and 2 bases at J; junction bases unmatched: 4. Germline V gene data show CDR1 as DFQATT and CDR2 as SNEGSKA (reference sequence). DNA of the CDR3: TGCAGTGCTAGAGCCCTACAGGGGAACTATGGCTACACCTTC. It specifies CSARALQGNYGYTF.

The chain has TRBV7-9 and TRBJ1-1; no clear D gene. The CDR3 is 14 amino acids. CDR1 is SEHNR, CDR2 FQNEAQ, per germline (reference sequence). The V end was cut by 5 bases, the J end by 0 bases, with 10 bases between. CDR3 loop: CASSADGMNTEAFF. The CDR3 DNA follows: TGTGCCAGCAGCGCGGACGGCATGAACACTGAAGCTTTCTTT.

The V call is TRBV20-1, the J call TRBJ1-2; D perhaps matches TRBD1 (5 bases). The germline V gene has CDR1 DFQATT and CDR2 SNEGSKA (reference sequence). V shed 0 bases and J shed 3 bases, with 20 bases lying between them. The CDR3 loop spans 17 amino acids. For the CDR3, the DNA is TGCAGTGCTAGAGATATCGCGCAGGGTGTAAACTACTATGGCTACACCTTC. It specifies CSARDIAQGVNYYGYTF.

The rearrangement links TRBV28 to TRBJ2-7; 9 bases align to TRBD1. Germline V gene data show CDR1 as MDHEN and CDR2 as SYDVKM. CDR3 length: 13 amino acids. J gave up 5 bases and V 8 bases, and 7 bases lay outside the gene matches. The CDR3, as DNA: TGTGCCAGCGCAGGGACAGGGCCTCACGAGCAGTACTTC. It translates to CASAGTGPHEQYF.

The V call is TRBV6-4, the J call TRBJ2-6, with TRBD1 matching over 7 bases. Germline CDR1 MRHNA, CDR2 SNTAGT. Trimming at V came to 0 bases and at J to 1 base, leaving 0 bases not matched to a gene. The CDR3 has 16 amino acids. In DNA form, the CDR3 reads TGTGCCAGCAGTGACTCGACAGGGTCTGGGGCCAACGTCCTGACTTTC. This gives the protein CASSDSTGSGANVLTF.